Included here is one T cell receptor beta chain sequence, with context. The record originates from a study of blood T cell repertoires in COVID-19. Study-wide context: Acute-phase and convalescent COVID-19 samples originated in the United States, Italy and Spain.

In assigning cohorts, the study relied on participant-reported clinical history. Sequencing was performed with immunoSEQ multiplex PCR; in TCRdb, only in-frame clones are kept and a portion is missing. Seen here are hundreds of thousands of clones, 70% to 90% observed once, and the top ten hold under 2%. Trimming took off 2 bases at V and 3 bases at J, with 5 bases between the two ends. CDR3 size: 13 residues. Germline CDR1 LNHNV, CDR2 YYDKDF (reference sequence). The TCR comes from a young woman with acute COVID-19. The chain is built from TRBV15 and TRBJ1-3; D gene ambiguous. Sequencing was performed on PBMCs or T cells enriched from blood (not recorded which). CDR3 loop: CATSRPGGNTIYF. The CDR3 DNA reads TGTGCCACCAGCAGACCGGGTGGAAACACCATATATTTT. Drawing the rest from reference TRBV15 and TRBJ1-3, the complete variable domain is DAMVIQNPRYQVTQFGKPVTLSCSQTLNHNVMYWYQQKSSQAPKLLFHYYDKDFNNEADTPDNFQSRRPNTSFCFLDIRSPGLGDTAMYLCATSRPGGNTIYFGEGSWLTVV.